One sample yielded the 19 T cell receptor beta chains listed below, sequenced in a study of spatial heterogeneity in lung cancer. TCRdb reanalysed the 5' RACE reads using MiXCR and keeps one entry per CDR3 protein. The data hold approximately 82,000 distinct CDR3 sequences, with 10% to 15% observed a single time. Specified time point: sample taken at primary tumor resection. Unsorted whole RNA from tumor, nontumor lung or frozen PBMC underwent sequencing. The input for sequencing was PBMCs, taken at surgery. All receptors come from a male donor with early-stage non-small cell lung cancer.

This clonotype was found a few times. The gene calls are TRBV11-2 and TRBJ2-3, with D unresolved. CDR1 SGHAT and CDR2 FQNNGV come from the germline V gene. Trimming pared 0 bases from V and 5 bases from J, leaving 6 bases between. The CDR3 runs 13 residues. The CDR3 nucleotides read TGTGCCAGCAGCTTAGATCTGGGAGATACGCAGTATTTT. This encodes CASSLDLGDTQYF. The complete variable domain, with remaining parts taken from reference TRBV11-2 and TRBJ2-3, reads EAGVAQSPRYKIIEKRQSVAFWCNPISGHATLYWYQQILGQGPKLLIQFQNNGVVDDSQLPKDRFSAERLKGVDSTLKIQPAKLEDSAVYLCASSLDLGDTQYFGPGTRLTVL.

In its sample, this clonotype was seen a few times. The CDR3 loop reads CASSQNPGGAVDTQYF. In DNA form, the CDR3 reads TGCGCCAGCAGCCAAAATCCAGGGGGCGCGGTAGATACGCAGTATTTT. The chain has TRBV5-1 and TRBJ2-3; 8 nucleotides align to TRBD1. This CDR3 is 16 amino acids long. J gave up 5 bases and V 4 bases, and 12 bases lay outside the gene matches. CDR1 SGHRS and CDR2 YFSETQ come from the germline V gene.

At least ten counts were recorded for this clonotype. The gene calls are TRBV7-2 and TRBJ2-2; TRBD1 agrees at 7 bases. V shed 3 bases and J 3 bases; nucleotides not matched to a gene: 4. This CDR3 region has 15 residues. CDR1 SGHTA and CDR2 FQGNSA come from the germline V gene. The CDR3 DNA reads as TGTGCCAGCAGCTTCACAGGGGCGCACACCGGGGAGCTGTTTTTT. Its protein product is CASSFTGAHTGELFF.

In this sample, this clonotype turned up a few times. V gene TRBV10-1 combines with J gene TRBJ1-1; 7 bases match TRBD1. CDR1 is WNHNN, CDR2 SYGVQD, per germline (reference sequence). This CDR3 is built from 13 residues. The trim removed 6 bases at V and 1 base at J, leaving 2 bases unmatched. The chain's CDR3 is CASRTGRNTEAFF. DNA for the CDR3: TGCGCCAGCAGGACAGGGCGGAACACTGAAGCTTTCTTT.

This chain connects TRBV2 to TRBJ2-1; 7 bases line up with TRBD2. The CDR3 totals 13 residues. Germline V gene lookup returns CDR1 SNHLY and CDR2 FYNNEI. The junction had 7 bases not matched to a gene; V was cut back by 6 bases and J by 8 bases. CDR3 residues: CASSRGRVDEQFF. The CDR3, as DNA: TGTGCCAGCAGCCGGGGGAGGGTCGATGAGCAGTTCTTC.

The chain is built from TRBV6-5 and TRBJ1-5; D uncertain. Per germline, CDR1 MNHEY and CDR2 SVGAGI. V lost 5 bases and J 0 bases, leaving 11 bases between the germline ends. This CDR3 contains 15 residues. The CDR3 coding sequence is TGTGCCAGCAGTCTTACTAGGCCTAGCAATCAGCCCCAGCATTTT. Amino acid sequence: CASSLTRPSNQPQHF.

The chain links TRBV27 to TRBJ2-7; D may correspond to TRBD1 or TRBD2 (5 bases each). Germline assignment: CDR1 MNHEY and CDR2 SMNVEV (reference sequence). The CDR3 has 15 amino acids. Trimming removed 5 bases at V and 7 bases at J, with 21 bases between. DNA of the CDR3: TGTGCCAGCAGTCCCTTATTTACCACAGGCGGGGAGCAGTACTTC. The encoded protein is CASSPLFTTGGEQYF.

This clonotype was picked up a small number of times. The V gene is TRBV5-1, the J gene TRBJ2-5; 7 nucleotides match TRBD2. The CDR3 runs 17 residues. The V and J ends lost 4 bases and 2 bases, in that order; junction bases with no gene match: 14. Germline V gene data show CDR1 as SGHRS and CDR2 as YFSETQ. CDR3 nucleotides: TGCGCCAGCAGCGGAACTAGCGTAGTGGGAAAACAAGAGACCCAGTACTTC. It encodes CASSGTSVVGKQETQYF.

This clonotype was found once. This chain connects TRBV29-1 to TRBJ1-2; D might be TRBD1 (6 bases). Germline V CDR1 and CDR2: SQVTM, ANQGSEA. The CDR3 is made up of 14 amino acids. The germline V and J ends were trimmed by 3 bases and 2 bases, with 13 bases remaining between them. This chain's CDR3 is CSVDFGGPNYGYTF. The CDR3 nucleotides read TGCAGCGTTGACTTCGGGGGGCCGAACTATGGCTACACCTTC.

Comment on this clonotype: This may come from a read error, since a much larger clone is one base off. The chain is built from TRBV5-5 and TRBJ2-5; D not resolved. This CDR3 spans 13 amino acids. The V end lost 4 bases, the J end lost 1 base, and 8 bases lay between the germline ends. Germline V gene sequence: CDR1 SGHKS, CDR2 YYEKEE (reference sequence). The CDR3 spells CASSQDGQETQYF. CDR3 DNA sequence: TGTGCCAGCAGCCAGGACGGCCAAGAGACCCAGTACTTC. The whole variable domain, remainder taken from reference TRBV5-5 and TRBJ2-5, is DAGVTQSPTHLIKTRGQQVTLRCSPISGHKSVSWYQQVLGQGPQFIFQYYEKEERGRGNFPDRFSARQFPNYSSELNVNALLLGDSALYLCASSQDGQETQYFGPGTRLLVL.

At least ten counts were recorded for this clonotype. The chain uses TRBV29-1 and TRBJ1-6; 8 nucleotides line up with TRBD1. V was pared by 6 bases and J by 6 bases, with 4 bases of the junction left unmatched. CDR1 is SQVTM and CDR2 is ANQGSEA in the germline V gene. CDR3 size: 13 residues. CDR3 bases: TGCAGCGTCGGACAGGGCGGTAATTCACCCCTCCACTTT. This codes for CSVGQGGNSPLHF.

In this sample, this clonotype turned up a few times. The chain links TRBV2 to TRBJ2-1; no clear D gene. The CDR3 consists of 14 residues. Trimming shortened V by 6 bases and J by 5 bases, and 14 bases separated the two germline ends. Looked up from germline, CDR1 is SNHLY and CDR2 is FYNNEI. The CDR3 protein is CASRQISIDNEQFF. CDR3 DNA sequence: TGTGCCAGCAGACAGATTTCCATTGACAATGAGCAGTTCTTC. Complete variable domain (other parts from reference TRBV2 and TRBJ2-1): EPEVTQTPSHQVTQMGQEVILRCVPISNHLYFYWYRQILGQKVEFLVSFYNNEISEKSEIFDDQFSVERPDGSNFTLKIRSTKLEDSAMYFCASRQISIDNEQFFGPGTRLTVL.

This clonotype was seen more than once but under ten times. The CDR3 region has the DNA TGTGCCTGGAGACAGTCTCTGATTTTGGCGGCTTTCTTT. Protein sequence: CAWRQSLILAAFF. The rearrangement joins TRBV30 to TRBJ1-1; D gene unclear. Germline-derived CDR1 and CDR2 are GTSNPN and SVGIG (reference sequence). Trimming pared 3 bases from V and 11 bases from J, leaving 19 bases between. This CDR3 is 13 amino acids long.

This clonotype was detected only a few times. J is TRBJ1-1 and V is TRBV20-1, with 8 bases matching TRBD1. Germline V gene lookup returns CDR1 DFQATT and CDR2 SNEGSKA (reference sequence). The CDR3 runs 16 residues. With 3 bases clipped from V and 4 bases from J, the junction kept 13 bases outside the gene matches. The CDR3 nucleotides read TGCAGTGCTAGTGATTTAACAGGGGGGATCGGCACTGAAGCTTTCTTT. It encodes CSASDLTGGIGTEAFF.

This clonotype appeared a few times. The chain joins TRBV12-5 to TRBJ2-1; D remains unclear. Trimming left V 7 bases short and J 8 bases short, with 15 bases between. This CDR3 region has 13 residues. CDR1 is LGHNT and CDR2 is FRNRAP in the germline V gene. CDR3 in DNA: TGTGCTAGTGTCTCCAAAGGACCTGATGAGCAGTTCTTC. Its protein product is CASVSKGPDEQFF. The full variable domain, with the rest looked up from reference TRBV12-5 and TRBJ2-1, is DARVTQTPRHKVTEMGQEVTMRCQPILGHNTVFWYRQTMMQGLELLAYFRNRAPLDDSGMPKDRFSAEMPDATLATLKIQPSEPRDSAVYFCASVSKGPDEQFFGPGTRLTVL.

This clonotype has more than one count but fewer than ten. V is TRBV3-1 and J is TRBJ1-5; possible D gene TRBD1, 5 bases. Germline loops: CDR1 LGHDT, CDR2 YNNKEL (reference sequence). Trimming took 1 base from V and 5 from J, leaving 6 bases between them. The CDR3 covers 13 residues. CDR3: CASSQGQHQPQHF. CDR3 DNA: TGTGCCAGCAGCCAAGGACAGCATCAGCCCCAGCATTTT.

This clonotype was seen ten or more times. CDR3 region: CASRRDSWGYTF. CDR3 nucleotides: TGTGCCAGCCGGAGGGACTCTTGGGGCTACACCTTC. This chain joins TRBV2 and TRBJ1-2; TRBD1 is a possible D gene (5 bases). The CDR3 is made up of 12 amino acids. Per germline, CDR1 SNHLY and CDR2 FYNNEI. The germline V and J ends were trimmed by 8 bases and 8 bases, with 15 bases remaining between them.

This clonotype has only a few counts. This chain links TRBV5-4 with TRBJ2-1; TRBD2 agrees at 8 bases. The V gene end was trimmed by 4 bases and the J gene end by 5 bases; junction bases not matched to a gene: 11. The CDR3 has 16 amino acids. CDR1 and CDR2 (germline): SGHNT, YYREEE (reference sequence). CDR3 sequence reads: CASSPEASGLDNEQFF. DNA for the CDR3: TGTGCCAGCAGCCCGGAGGCTAGCGGGCTAGACAATGAGCAGTTCTTC. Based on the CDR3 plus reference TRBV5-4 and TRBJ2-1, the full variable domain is ETGVTQSPTHLIKTRGQQVTLRCSSQSGHNTVSWYQQALGQGPQFIFQYYREEENGRGNFPPRFSGLQFPNYSSELNVNALELDDSALYLCASSPEASGLDNEQFFGPGTRLTVL.

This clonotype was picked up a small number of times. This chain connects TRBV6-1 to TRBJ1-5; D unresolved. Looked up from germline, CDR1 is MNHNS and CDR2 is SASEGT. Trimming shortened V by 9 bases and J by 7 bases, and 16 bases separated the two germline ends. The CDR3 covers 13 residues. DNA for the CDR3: TGTGCCAGTAGCGGGATTCGGGAACAGCCCCAGCATTTT. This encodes CASSGIREQPQHF.